This entry lists 32 T cell receptor beta chains sequenced from one sample in a study of beta chain features in type 1 diabetes. The investigators reverse transcribed all of the isolated RNA, so they sequenced expressed TCRB transcripts. TCRdb's table, derived via immunoSEQ multiplex PCR, lists solely in-frame clones and lacks some. The sample holds roughly 140,000 clones, about 7.1% seen once. The material sequenced was central memory CD4+ T cells from blood. The receptor source for this set is a woman aged 25 to 39 in good health.

Only a few counts were recorded for this clone. The genes are TRBV28 and TRBJ2-2, with D uncertain. Germline loops: CDR1 MDHEN, CDR2 SYDVKM. Trimming shortened V by 5 bases and J by 4 bases, and 5 bases separated the two germline ends. CDR3 length equals 12 residues. The CDR3 DNA reads TGTGCCAGCAGTATCGTCACCGGGGAGCTGTTTTTT. This codes for CASSIVTGELFF.

This clone has more than one count but fewer than ten. This rearrangement joins TRBV6-1 to TRBJ2-3; TRBD1 matches at 9 bases. The CDR3 sequence is 15 residues long. The J segment lost 3 bases and the V segment lost 1 base, leaving 2 bases of the junction unmatched. Germline values: CDR1 MNHNS, CDR2 SASEGT. The CDR3 nucleotides read TGTGCCAGCAGTGAAGACAGGGGGCGGACAGATACGCAGTATTTT. It encodes CASSEDRGRTDTQYF.

This clone has a count of ten or more. The sample has other DNA sequences that encode this CDR3 too. The chain has TRBV18 and TRBJ2-2; D is undetermined. Trimming took off 2 bases at V and 0 bases at J, with 10 bases between the two ends. CDR3 length: 16 residues. Looked up from germline, CDR1 is KGHSH and CDR2 is LQKENI. The CDR3 spells CASSPARLANTGELFF. The CDR3 DNA follows: TGTGCCAGCTCACCAGCCAGGCTGGCGAACACCGGGGAGCTGTTTTTT.

Worth noting for this clone: Other DNA sequences of this sample code for an identical CDR3. The chain combines TRBV7-2 with TRBJ2-1, with D possibly TRBD2 on 6 matching bases. The CDR3 runs 14 residues. Trimming shortened V by 5 bases and J by 6 bases, and 14 bases separated the two germline ends. The V gene's germline CDR1 is SGHTA and CDR2 FQGNSA. The CDR3 region has the DNA TGTGCCAGCAGCCTCCTCCGGGAGATCAATGAGCAGTTCTTC. Its translation: CASSLLREINEQFF.

This clone was seen only a few times. V gene TRBV6-5 combines with J gene TRBJ2-5; 10 bases fit TRBD1. The J call is doubtful: the DNA matches TRBJ2-7 better. The length of the CDR3 is 15 residues. Germline V CDR1 and CDR2: MNHEY, SVGAGI. CDR3 DNA: TGTGCCAGCAATAGTGCGGGACAGGGGACCTACGAGCAGTACTTC. Protein sequence: CASNSAGQGTYEQYF.

Regarding this clone: At one end, the junction sequence differs from germline, possibly due to a read error. The V call is TRBV7-7, the J call TRBJ2-5; D is unclear. This CDR3 has 13 amino acids. The germline CDR1 and CDR2 sequences are SSHAT and FNYEAQ (reference sequence). Here the CDR3 DNA reads TGTGCTAGCAGCTTAGGCACGCGAGAGACCCAGTACTTC. As protein: CASSLGTRETQYF.

The rearrangement uses TRBV19 and TRBJ2-6, with D possibly TRBD1 on 5 matching bases. The germline V and J ends were trimmed by 5 bases and 0 bases, with 11 bases remaining between them. Per germline, CDR1 LNHDA and CDR2 SQIVND (reference sequence). The CDR3 extends over 16 amino acids. CDR3 nucleotides: TGTGCCAGTAGTCTTGGACACCCCTCTGGGGCCAACGTCCTGACTTTC. Translating it yields CASSLGHPSGANVLTF. Drawing the rest from reference TRBV19 and TRBJ2-6, the complete variable domain is DGGITQSPKYLFRKEGQNVTLSCEQNLNHDAMYWYRQDPGQGLRLIYYSQIVNDFQKGDIAEGYSVSREKKESFPLTVTSAQKNPTAFYLCASSLGHPSGANVLTFGAGSRLTVL.

In this sample, this clone turned up a few times. V gene TRBV28 combines with J gene TRBJ2-1, with TRBD2 as a possible D gene (5 bases). The V end lost 1 base, the J end lost 5 bases, and 18 bases lay between the germline ends. The V gene's germline CDR1 is MDHEN and CDR2 SYDVKM. This CDR3 comprises 17 residues. The CDR3 nucleotides read TGTGCCAGCAGTTTATCCTCAAGCGGAAACATCGACAATGAGCAGTTCTTC. It is translated as CASSLSSSGNIDNEQFF.

This clone has only a few counts. This chain uses TRBV5-1 with TRBJ2-2; no firm D call. The germline gives CDR1 SGHRS, CDR2 YFSETQ. This CDR3 has 15 residues. V gave up 5 bases and J gave up 6 bases, with 17 bases separating them. The CDR3 coding sequence is TGCGCCAGCAGGGCCCTACTAAGGATCCCCGGGGAGCTGTTTTTT. As protein: CASRALLRIPGELFF.

This clone was recorded a few times. J is TRBJ2-7 and V is TRBV11-2; tentative D call: TRBD2 (6 bases). The tail of the sequence fits TRBJ2-5 better, so the J call may be wrong. This CDR3 comprises 15 residues. Looked up from germline, CDR1 is SGHAT and CDR2 is FQNNGV. CDR3 DNA: TGTGCCAGCAGCCCAATCGGGGGAGCCACTACGACCCAGTACTTC. Translated, it gives CASSPIGGATTTQYF.

The table lists this clone with a few counts. The chain joins TRBV11-2 to TRBJ2-5; 9 bases align to TRBD2. Germline V CDR1 and CDR2: SGHAT, FQNNGV. This CDR3 comprises 14 residues. J gave up 6 bases and V 3 bases, and 5 bases lay outside the gene matches. CDR3 loop: CASSLGTSIQTQYF. Written as DNA, the CDR3 is TGTGCCAGCAGCTTGGGGACTAGCATCCAGACCCAGTACTTC.

This clone was counted only a few times. This chain joins TRBV5-1 and TRBJ2-2; no clear D gene. The CDR3 loop spans 15 amino acids. The V end was cut by 0 bases, the J end by 0 bases, with 6 bases between. Germline CDR1 is SGHRS and CDR2 is YFSETQ. CDR3 protein: CASSLDKPNTGELFF. The CDR3 DNA reads as TGCGCCAGCAGCTTGGACAAACCGAACACCGGGGAGCTGTTTTTT.

This clone occurred a few times. V gene TRBV1 combines with J gene TRBJ2-1; the table's D call TRBD2 went unverified against the DNA. TRBV1 is flagged as a pseudogene. The CDR3 runs to 16 residues. The CDR3 DNA reads as TGCACCACAGGGACTAGCGGGAGGCCCCGGATCGGGGAGCAGTTCTTC. Its protein is CTTGTSGRPRIGEQFF.

The rearrangement uses TRBV5-1 and TRBJ2-3, with 12 positions matching TRBD2. CDR1 SGHRS and CDR2 YFSETQ come from the germline V gene. V was clipped by 4 bases and J by 6 bases; unmatched bases: 6. The CDR3 spans 15 residues. The CDR3 reads CASSELAGGPDTQYF. DNA for the CDR3: TGCGCCAGCAGCGAACTAGCGGGAGGCCCTGATACGCAGTATTTT.

CDR3 DNA: TGCAGCGTTTCTGGGACAGCCAGCGGACCTAGCACAGATACGCAGTATTTT. This sequence encodes CSVSGTASGPSTDTQYF. The chain uses TRBV29-1 and TRBJ2-3; 7 nucleotides match TRBD1. V lost 5 bases and J lost 0; bases outside the gene matches: 14. Germline V gives CDR1 SQVTM, CDR2 ANQGSEA. The CDR3 extends over 17 amino acids.

This clone was observed a handful of times. This chain connects TRBV7-2 to TRBJ2-7, with TRBD2 matching 7 bases. V lost 4 bases to trimming and J lost 5 bases; unmatched junction nucleotides: 8. Per germline, CDR1 SGHTA and CDR2 FQGNSA. The CDR3 sequence is 14 residues long. The CDR3 is CASSSREPGDEQYF. DNA for the CDR3: TGTGCCAGCAGCTCGCGGGAGCCCGGGGACGAGCAGTACTTC.

The gene calls are TRBV6-1 and TRBJ1-1; 8 nucleotides line up with TRBD1. CDR1 and CDR2 from the germline V gene are MNHNS and SASEGT. J was trimmed by 5 bases and V by 6 bases; bases with no gene match: 5. This CDR3 comprises 13 residues. CDR3 sequence: CASRQGAETEAFF. The CDR3 DNA is TGTGCCAGCAGGCAGGGGGCCGAGACTGAAGCTTTCTTT.

V gene TRBV18 combines with J gene TRBJ1-2; D ambiguous. Trimming pared 0 bases from V and 4 bases from J, leaving 9 bases between. Per germline, CDR1 KGHSH and CDR2 LQKENI. The CDR3 has 14 residues. The CDR3 loop is CASSPPAGLYGYTF. The DNA for the CDR3 is TGTGCCAGCTCACCACCCGCAGGCCTCTATGGCTACACCTTC.

This clone was detected only a few times. The chain combines TRBV18 with TRBJ1-4; 9 nucleotides agree with TRBD1. CDR1 KGHSH and CDR2 LQKENI come from the germline V gene. With V trimmed by 0 bases and J by 7 bases, 18 bases remained unmatched. The length of the CDR3 is 20 residues. This CDR3 reads CASSPPGQGTTGLGVEKLFF. The CDR3, as DNA: TGTGCCAGCTCACCACCGGGACAGGGAACGACCGGGCTTGGTGTTGAAAAACTGTTTTTT.

The rearrangement uses TRBV28 and TRBJ2-5, with TRBD2 matching 7 bases. The V gene's germline CDR1 is MDHEN and CDR2 SYDVKM. The CDR3 is 15 residues long. V was pared by 3 bases and J by 4 bases, with 8 bases of the junction left unmatched. CDR3 region: CASSFQIWGGETQYF. CDR3 in DNA: TGTGCCAGCAGTTTCCAGATTTGGGGGGGAGAGACCCAGTACTTC.

Here the CDR3 reads CASSLSSGSKTQYF. The CDR3 DNA reads TGTGCCAGCAGCTTAAGTTCCGGGAGTAAGACCCAGTACTTC. This chain links TRBV7-9 with TRBJ2-5; D may be TRBD2 (6 bases). Germline CDR1 SEHNR, CDR2 FQNEAQ (reference sequence). The CDR3 has 14 residues. Deletions cut 2 bases from V and 6 bases from J, with 13 bases between.

This clone has only a few counts. The chain has TRBV18 and TRBJ2-5; TRBD2 matches 9 bases. The germline gives CDR1 KGHSH, CDR2 LQKENI. The J segment lost 4 bases and the V segment lost 2 bases, leaving 8 bases of the junction unmatched. This CDR3 contains 16 residues. The CDR3 here is CASSPIINSGGETQYF. DNA for the CDR3: TGTGCCAGCTCACCAATTATTAATAGCGGGGGAGAGACCCAGTACTTC.

Here the CDR3 DNA reads TGCGCCAGCAGCTTGTCGGGACAGGGTCGGTACGAGCAGTACTTC. Protein: CASSLSGQGRYEQYF. V usage is TRBV5-1 and J usage is TRBJ2-7; 9 bases line up with TRBD1. Germline trimming cut 1 base from V and 4 bases from J; bases unmatched to any gene: 6. This CDR3 contains 15 residues. Looked up from germline, CDR1 is SGHRS and CDR2 is YFSETQ.

The chain is built from TRBV7-3 and TRBJ2-2; weak D call: TRBD1 (6 bases). Germline loops: CDR1 SGHTA, CDR2 FQGTGA. The CDR3 contains 16 residues. V gave up 3 bases and J gave up 2 bases, with 13 bases separating them. CDR3 sequence reads: CASSFTGTINTGELFF. The CDR3 DNA follows: TGTGCCAGCAGCTTTACAGGGACGATCAACACCGGGGAGCTGTTTTTT.

The genes are TRBV5-4 and TRBJ2-3; TRBD1 agrees at 8 bases. V lost 4 bases and J lost 1; bases outside the gene matches: 5. Germline V gene lookup returns CDR1 SGHNT and CDR2 YYREEE (reference sequence). The CDR3 consists of 15 residues. The CDR3 DNA is TGTGCCAGCAGCCAACAGGACAGGGGCACAGATACGCAGTATTTT. Amino acids: CASSQQDRGTDTQYF.

The chain couples TRBV5-6 to TRBJ2-5, with D possibly being TRBD1 (5 bases). Deletions cut 4 bases from V and 5 bases from J, with 24 bases between. This CDR3 region has 17 residues. In germline, CDR1 is SGHDT, CDR2 YYEEEE. The CDR3 region is CASSNHGAAPKDETQYF. CDR3 nucleotides: TGTGCCAGCAGCAACCATGGGGCAGCCCCAAAGGATGAGACCCAGTACTTC.

This clone was counted between two and nine times. The rearrangement joins TRBV7-2 to TRBJ2-5, with 8 bases matching TRBD1. After removal of 5 bases from V and 1 base from J, the junction contained 3 bases not matched to a gene. From germline, CDR1 is SGHTA and CDR2 FQGNSA. The CDR3 has 14 amino acids. The CDR3 coding sequence is TGTGCCAGCAGCCCGGACAGGGCCCAAGAGACCCAGTACTTC. As protein: CASSPDRAQETQYF.

The V and J genes are TRBV4-3 and TRBJ2-2; possibly TRBD1 for D (6 bases). The germline gives CDR1 LGHNA, CDR2 YSLEER. Trimming stripped 2 bases from V and 3 bases from J, with 16 bases between. The CDR3 loop spans 17 amino acids. CDR3 nucleotides: TGCGCCAGCAGCCAATTTAGTGCAGGGGTAGACACCGGGGAGCTGTTTTTT. Translation: CASSQFSAGVDTGELFF.

There are many counts of this clone. The V and J genes are TRBV11-2 and TRBJ2-7, with 11 bases lining up with TRBD2. V shed 8 bases, J shed 7 bases, and the junction held 7 bases outside the gene matches. The CDR3 consists of 13 residues. Germline CDR1 and CDR2: SGHAT and FQNNGV. The chain's CDR3 is CASRLASGGEQYF. CDR3 in DNA: TGTGCCAGCCGTCTAGCTAGCGGGGGGGAGCAGTACTTC.

A few counts support this clone. This chain joins TRBV7-9 and TRBJ1-4; weak D call: TRBD1 (5 bases). Germline lookup yields CDR1 SEHNR and CDR2 FQNEAQ (reference sequence). Trimming left V 1 base short and J 8 bases short, with 11 bases between. CDR3 length equals 14 residues. For the CDR3, the DNA is TGTGCCAGCAGCTTAGGTGGAGGGGCAGAAAAACTGTTTTTT. This translates into CASSLGGGAEKLFF. The complete variable domain, with remaining parts taken from reference TRBV7-9 and TRBJ1-4, reads DTGVSQNPRHKITKRGQNVTFRCDPISEHNRLYWYRQTLGQGPEFLTYFQNEAQLEKSRLLSDRFSAERPKGSFSTLEIQRTEQGDSAMYLCASSLGGGAEKLFFGSGTQLSVL.

The gene calls are TRBV5-1 and TRBJ2-2; possibly TRBD2 for D (5 bases). CDR3 length: 15 residues. CDR1 SGHRS and CDR2 YFSETQ come from the germline V gene. V lost 2 bases to trimming and J lost 5 bases, with 13 bases between them. The CDR3 DNA reads as TGCGCCAGCAGCTTAAGTCTAGCAAGTACCGGGGAGCTGTTTTTT. Protein: CASSLSLASTGELFF.

This clone was observed a handful of times. The chain combines TRBV7-9 with TRBJ2-1, with TRBD2 matching over 11 bases. The CDR3 length is 14 residues. Trimming cost V 3 bases and J 6 bases; bases outside gene matches: 1. The V gene's germline CDR1 is SEHNR and CDR2 FQNEAQ (reference sequence). The chain's CDR3 is CASSFGTSGNEQFF. The CDR3, as DNA: TGTGCCAGCAGCTTCGGGACTAGCGGCAATGAGCAGTTCTTC. The full variable domain, its missing parts supplied by reference TRBV7-9 and TRBJ2-1, is DTGVSQNPRHKITKRGQNVTFRCDPISEHNRLYWYRQTLGQGPEFLTYFQNEAQLEKSRLLSDRFSAERPKGSFSTLEIQRTEQGDSAMYLCASSFGTSGNEQFFGPGTRLTVL.